This is a list of T cell receptor beta chains from one sample in a study of OX40 agonist ivuxolimab in advanced cancers. Some clones are missing from TCRdb's copy, which holds only in-frame ones; the method was immunoSEQ multiplex PCR. The sample carries approximately 84,000 clones, 65% to 90% recorded once. Sample: CD4+ or CD8+ T cells sorted from blood, taken in a trial of the OX40 agonist ivuxolimab. The receptors come from an adult with an advanced solid tumor such as melanoma, head and neck, liver or kidney cancer. Both conserved end residues are part of each CDR3. D genes are given only for firm matches. Rows may omit the clone size; those that give it use once, few, many or a size class.

j_call: TRBJ2-1
clone_size: NA
d_call: NA
v_call: TRBV6-1
cdr3_nt: TGTGCCAGCAGTGTTCATGGGTTCGACCACAATGAGCAGTTCTTC
cdr3_aa: CASSVHGFDHNEQFF

j_call: TRBJ2-3
clone_size: NA
d_call: NA
v_call: TRBV5-4
cdr3_nt: TGTGCCAGCAGCGTAAAGGGGGACCCTAGCACAGATACGCAGTATTTT
cdr3_aa: CASSVKGDPSTDTQYF

j_call: TRBJ2-5
clone_size: NA
d_call: NA
v_call: TRBV18
cdr3_nt: TGTGCCAGCTCACCGGTTCAGGGGAGTGGTGGAGAGACCCAGTACTTC
cdr3_aa: CASSPVQGSGGETQYF

j_call: TRBJ1-6
clone_size: NA
d_call: TRBD1
v_call: TRBV28
cdr3_nt: TGTGCCAGCAGTTTATGGGTACGGGGAACAGGGGGATCACCCCTCCACTTT
cdr3_aa: CASSLWVRGTGGSPLHF

j_call: TRBJ2-7
clone_size: NA
d_call: TRBD1
v_call: TRBV7-2
cdr3_nt: TGTGCCAGCAGCACCGGGACAGGGGGATTTTACGAGCAGTACTTC
cdr3_aa: CASSTGTGGFYEQYF

j_call: TRBJ1-2
clone_size: NA
d_call: NA
v_call: TRBV5-4
cdr3_nt: TGTGCCAGCAGCTTCGAGTCAGGGGTTCTCTATGGCTACACCTTC
cdr3_aa: CASSFESGVLYGYTF

j_call: TRBJ2-1
clone_size: once
d_call: NA
v_call: TRBV6-5
cdr3_nt: TGTGCCAGCAGGTTCAAAAATGAGCAGTTCTTC
cdr3_aa: CASRFKNEQFF

j_call: TRBJ1-2
clone_size: NA
d_call: NA
v_call: TRBV2
cdr3_nt: TGTGCCAGCAGTGAGGGGGGTGTGGGAGACTCTATCTATGGCTACACCTTC
cdr3_aa: CASSEGGVGDSIYGYTF

j_call: TRBJ2-6
clone_size: NA
d_call: NA
v_call: TRBV5-4
cdr3_nt: TGTGCCAGCAGCTTGGGGGGATCTGGGGCCAACGTCCTGACTTTC
cdr3_aa: CASSLGGSGANVLTF

j_call: TRBJ2-1
clone_size: NA
d_call: NA
v_call: TRBV5-4
cdr3_nt: TGTGCCAGCAGCATCACTAGCAATGAGCAGTTCTTC
cdr3_aa: CASSITSNEQFF

j_call: TRBJ1-4
clone_size: NA
d_call: NA
v_call: TRBV28
cdr3_nt: TGTGCCAGCATCCAGGGAGGCGCAAATGAAAAACTGTTTTTT
cdr3_aa: CASIQGGANEKLFF

j_call: TRBJ1-2
clone_size: NA
d_call: TRBD1
v_call: TRBV4-1
cdr3_nt: TGCGCCAGCAGCCACGTAAAGGGACAGCGGAAGGGCTACACCTTC
cdr3_aa: CASSHVKGQRKGYTF

j_call: TRBJ1-1
clone_size: NA
d_call: NA
v_call: TRBV27
cdr3_nt: TGTGCCAGCAGTTTGAGTTCTGACACTGAAGCTTTCTTT
cdr3_aa: CASSLSSDTEAFF

j_call: TRBJ1-1
clone_size: NA
d_call: NA
v_call: TRBV5-1
cdr3_nt: TGCGCCAGCAGCCTAACACTGAACACTGAAGCTTTCTTT
cdr3_aa: CASSLTLNTEAFF

j_call: TRBJ2-3
clone_size: once
d_call: TRBD1
v_call: TRBV10-1
cdr3_nt: TGCGCCACCGGGACAGGGGGCACAGATACGCAGTATTTT
cdr3_aa: CATGTGGTDTQYF

j_call: TRBJ2-7
clone_size: NA
d_call: NA
v_call: TRBV28
cdr3_nt: TGTGCCAGCAGTTTATTTTCCGGACAGAGCTCCTACGAGCAGTACTTC
cdr3_aa: CASSLFSGQSSYEQYF

j_call: TRBJ1-5
clone_size: NA
d_call: TRBD1
v_call: TRBV18
cdr3_nt: TGTGCCAGCTCACCTGTCGGACAGGGGGCAGGTCAGCCCCAGCATTTT
cdr3_aa: CASSPVGQGAGQPQHF

j_call: TRBJ1-4
clone_size: NA
d_call: NA
v_call: TRBV4-3
cdr3_nt: TGCGCCAGCAGCCAAGGTTTGAGGGAAAAACTGTTTTTT
cdr3_aa: CASSQGLREKLFF

j_call: TRBJ1-1
clone_size: NA
d_call: NA
v_call: TRBV5-1
cdr3_nt: TGCGCCAGCAGCTTGTCTGGGGGGTGGGAGAACACTGAAGCTTTCTTT
cdr3_aa: CASSLSGGWENTEAFF

j_call: TRBJ1-6
clone_size: NA
d_call: NA
v_call: TRBV25-1
cdr3_nt: TGTGCCACCTCCGCGCCGGGGGGGTATAATTCACCCCTCCACTTT
cdr3_aa: CATSAPGGYNSPLHF

j_call: TRBJ1-6
clone_size: NA
d_call: NA
v_call: TRBV19
cdr3_nt: TGTGCCAGTAGTACCAAGGAGGCCTCCTATAATTCACCCCTCCACTTT
cdr3_aa: CASSTKEASYNSPLHF

j_call: TRBJ1-2
clone_size: few
d_call: NA
v_call: TRBV4-3
cdr3_nt: TGCGCCAGCAGCCAAGATTTCGGGCAGAAAAACTATGGCTACACCTTC
cdr3_aa: CASSQDFGQKNYGYTF

j_call: TRBJ1-2
clone_size: NA
d_call: NA
v_call: TRBV5-5
cdr3_nt: TGTGCCAGCAGCTTGGCTGGTGCAAGCTCTCTGGCCTATGGCTACACCTTC
cdr3_aa: CASSLAGASSLAYGYTF

j_call: TRBJ2-5
clone_size: NA
d_call: TRBD2
v_call: TRBV29-1
cdr3_nt: TGCAGCGTTGCTCCTAGCGGGGAAGAGACCCAGTACTTC
cdr3_aa: CSVAPSGEETQYF

j_call: TRBJ2-3
clone_size: once
d_call: NA
v_call: TRBV6-5
cdr3_nt: TGTGCCAGCTCCAGTGTGGGGGCGGCAGATACGCAGTATTTT
cdr3_aa: CASSSVGAADTQYF

j_call: TRBJ1-2
clone_size: NA
d_call: TRBD1
v_call: TRBV5-4
cdr3_nt: TGTGCCAGCAGGGGTGCAGGGGGGGCTTATGGCTACACCTTC
cdr3_aa: CASRGAGGAYGYTF

j_call: TRBJ2-5
clone_size: NA
d_call: NA
v_call: TRBV18
cdr3_nt: TGTGCCAGCTCAGAAAGAGGGACAATCCAAGAGACCCAGTACTTC
cdr3_aa: CASSERGTIQETQYF

j_call: TRBJ1-2
clone_size: once
d_call: NA
v_call: TRBV7-9
cdr3_nt: TGTGCCAGCAGCTCCAGACGAGCCGACAGTTCATATGGCTACACCTTC
cdr3_aa: CASSSRRADSSYGYTF

j_call: TRBJ1-1
clone_size: NA
d_call: NA
v_call: TRBV10-1
cdr3_nt: TGCGCCAGCAGTGAGGTTGGGGGCCAGAACACTGAAGCTTTCTTT
cdr3_aa: CASSEVGGQNTEAFF

j_call: TRBJ1-5
clone_size: NA
d_call: NA
v_call: TRBV28
cdr3_nt: TGTGCCAGCAGTTTCAATCGAGCATATAGCAATCAGCCCCAGCATTTT
cdr3_aa: CASSFNRAYSNQPQHF